This TCR beta chain was captured by sequencing in a study of identifying expanded T cells in peripheral blood. TCRdb's table, derived via immunoSEQ multiplex PCR, lists solely in-frame clones and lacks some. The data show approximately 130,000 clones, around 88% seen once. Trimming took off 5 bases at V and 11 bases at J, with 14 bases between the two ends. The CDR3 is 12 amino acids. The germline V gene encodes CDR1 KGHSH and CDR2 LQKENI. J is TRBJ2-3 and V is TRBV18; possible D gene TRBD1, 6 bases. This clonotype originated in a person aged 18 to 70 in good health. Sample: blood. The CDR3 DNA follows: TGTGCCAGCTCAAGACAGGAAGGGATGCAGTATTTT. It yields the protein CASSRQEGMQYF. Drawing the rest from reference TRBV18 and TRBJ2-3, the complete variable domain is NAGVMQNPRHLVRRRGQEARLRCSPMKGHSHVYWYRQLPEEGLKFMVYLQKENIIDESGMPKERFSAEFPKEGPSILRIQQVVRGDSAAYFCASSRQEGMQYFGPGTRLTVL.